The 16 T cell receptor beta chains listed next were all sequenced from one sample in a study of shared clonotypes between healthy human individuals. Profiled with immunoSEQ multiplex PCR; TCRdb holds only in-frame clones, not every one. This table has hundreds of thousands of clones, less than 80% appearing once. Sample: memory CD4+ T cells sorted from blood. The subset is: CD45RA-negative fraction. The origin of the receptors is a woman aged 25 to 39 in good health.

J is TRBJ2-7 and V is TRBV28; D is possibly TRBD1 or TRBD2 (5 bases each). V lost 6 bases and J 3 bases, leaving 18 bases between the germline ends. CDR1 and CDR2 (germline): MDHEN, SYDVKM. The CDR3 length is 15 residues. The CDR3 sequence: CASSNTAGTVYEQYF. DNA of the CDR3: TGTGCCAGCAGCAACACTGCCGGGACGGTCTACGAGCAGTACTTC.

This clone was seen just once. This chain uses TRBV6-4 with TRBJ2-5; 10 bases are a match to TRBD1. J lost 5 bases, V lost 5 bases, and 2 bases had no gene match. CDR1 is MRHNA and CDR2 is SNTAGT in the germline V gene. This CDR3 has 13 amino acids. Here the CDR3 reads CASSQDRGETQYF. DNA of the CDR3: TGTGCCAGCAGTCAGGACAGGGGGGAGACCCAGTACTTC.

This chain connects TRBV7-2 to TRBJ2-5; no definite D call. CDR1 is SGHTA, CDR2 FQGNSA, per germline. The V and J ends lost 3 bases and 7 bases respectively, with 12 bases between them. This CDR3 has 13 amino acids. The CDR3 is CASSFLRSGTQYF. CDR3 in DNA: TGTGCCAGCAGCTTTCTGCGCTCGGGGACCCAGTACTTC.

This clone showed up many times. The V gene is TRBV28, the J gene TRBJ2-1; D may be TRBD2 (6 bases). CDR3 length: 18 residues. The ends were cut back, 6 bases at V and 3 bases at J, with 24 bases in the middle. In germline, CDR1 is MDHEN, CDR2 SYDVKM. CDR3: CASSQHHYTGSFYNEQFF. Written as DNA, the CDR3 is TGTGCCAGCAGCCAGCACCACTATACCGGGAGCTTCTACAATGAGCAGTTCTTC.

At least ten counts were recorded for this clone. The gene calls are TRBV28 and TRBJ2-1, with 8 bases that match TRBD2. V gave up 1 base and J gave up 10 bases; unmatched junction bases: 6. The CDR3 loop spans 14 amino acids. Per germline, CDR1 MDHEN and CDR2 SYDVKM. CDR3: CASSLFGLAGEQFF. The CDR3 DNA follows: TGTGCCAGCAGTTTATTCGGACTAGCTGGCGAGCAGTTCTTC.

This chain joins TRBV7-9 and TRBJ2-7, with 7 nucleotides matching TRBD1. Germline lookup yields CDR1 SEHNR and CDR2 FQNEAQ (reference sequence). The CDR3 has 15 residues. With 2 bases clipped from V and 4 bases from J, the junction kept 8 bases outside the gene matches. CDR3 sequence: CASSLQGERGYEQYF. The CDR3, as DNA: TGTGCCAGCAGCTTACAGGGGGAAAGGGGTTACGAGCAGTACTTC.

This chain connects TRBV5-5 to TRBJ1-4; TRBD1 is a possible D gene (6 bases). The CDR3 loop spans 14 amino acids. V lost 4 bases and J 7 bases, leaving 14 bases between the germline ends. Per the germline V gene, CDR1 is SGHKS and CDR2 is YYEKEE (reference sequence). CDR3 sequence: CASSQTGSGEKLFF. CDR3 DNA sequence: TGTGCCAGCAGCCAAACAGGGAGCGGTGAAAAACTGTTTTTT.

The chain uses TRBV2 and TRBJ2-3, with D possibly TRBD2 on 5 matching bases. Trimming stripped 9 bases from V and 6 bases from J, with 13 bases between. The CDR3 consists of 12 residues. In germline, CDR1 is SNHLY, CDR2 FYNNEI. The CDR3 DNA follows: TGTGCCAGTGGGCTGGAGGTGGATACGCAGTATTTT. It is translated as CASGLEVDTQYF.

This clone was counted ten times or more. Other DNA sequences in this specimen translate into the identical CDR3. The V call is TRBV12-5, the J call TRBJ2-3; TRBD2 matches 7 bases. The V gene end was trimmed by 7 bases and the J gene end by 2 bases; junction bases not matched to a gene: 6. Looked up from germline, CDR1 is LGHNT and CDR2 is FRNRAP. CDR3 length: 14 residues. In nucleotides, the CDR3 is TGTGCTAGTGCTTGGCGGGAGTCCACAGATACGCAGTATTTT. It encodes CASAWRESTDTQYF.

CDR3 DNA: TGTGCCAGCAGTTTGGGGGACAGAGCGAATTCACCCCTCCACTTT. It encodes CASSLGDRANSPLHF. The chain uses TRBV28 and TRBJ1-6, with 7 bases aligning to TRBD1. There are 15 residues in the CDR3. Germline assignment: CDR1 MDHEN and CDR2 SYDVKM. The V and J ends lost 3 bases and 7 bases, in that order; junction bases with no gene match: 6.

The V gene is TRBV6-5, the J gene TRBJ1-1, with D tentatively TRBD1 (6 bases). V was trimmed by 7 bases and J by 4 bases, leaving 16 bases between them. Germline CDR1 reads MNHEY; CDR2 reads SVGAGI. The CDR3 extends over 14 amino acids. CDR3: CASIRREGGTEAFF. CDR3 nucleotide sequence: TGTGCCAGCATCAGGCGGGAGGGGGGCACTGAAGCTTTCTTT.

The chain has TRBV5-1 and TRBJ2-2; 11 bases map to TRBD1. Germline lookup yields CDR1 SGHRS and CDR2 YFSETQ. The length of the CDR3 is 16 residues. V was pared by 4 bases and J by 2 bases, with 4 bases of the junction left unmatched. CDR3 nucleotide sequence: TGCGCCAGCAGCCAACGGACAGGGGGCAACACCGGGGAGCTGTTTTTT. Its protein product is CASSQRTGGNTGELFF. Full variable domain (outside the CDR3, taken from reference TRBV5-1 and TRBJ2-2): KAGVTQTPRYLIKTRGQQVTLSCSPISGHRSVSWYQQTPGQGLQFLFEYFSETQRNKGNFPGRFSGRQFSNSRSEMNVSTLELGDSALYLCASSQRTGGNTGELFFGEGSRLTVL.

This clone was seen a single time. CDR3 sequence: CATTGTALSNTEAFF. The CDR3 nucleotides read TGTGCCACCACGGGGACAGCACTCAGTAACACTGAAGCTTTCTTT. The rearrangement uses TRBV6-5 and TRBJ1-1; 7 nucleotides align to TRBD1. The CDR3 is 15 amino acids. V dropped 10 bases and J dropped 2; count of bases not matched to a gene: 13. Germline CDR1 and CDR2: MNHEY and SVGAGI.

The chain couples TRBV30 to TRBJ2-1; D call uncertain. In germline, CDR1 is GTSNPN, CDR2 SVGIG (reference sequence). The CDR3 is 13 amino acids. The germline V and J ends were trimmed by 2 bases and 4 bases, with 9 bases remaining between them. CDR3 sequence reads: CAWSPAPYNEQFF. As DNA, the CDR3 is TGTGCCTGGAGTCCGGCGCCATACAATGAGCAGTTCTTC.

The V call is TRBV7-9, the J call TRBJ2-7; 7 bases agree with TRBD1. Per germline, CDR1 SEHNR and CDR2 FQNEAQ (reference sequence). The CDR3 spans 14 residues. The trim removed 3 bases at V and 6 bases at J, leaving 8 bases unmatched. For the CDR3, the DNA is TGTGCCAGCAGCTTCCGGACAGGCTCCGGCGAGCAGTACTTC. As protein: CASSFRTGSGEQYF. The whole variable domain, remainder taken from reference TRBV7-9 and TRBJ2-7, is DTGVSQNPRHKITKRGQNVTFRCDPISEHNRLYWYRQTLGQGPEFLTYFQNEAQLEKSRLLSDRFSAERPKGSFSTLEIQRTEQGDSAMYLCASSFRTGSGEQYFGPGTRLTVT.

The CDR3 coding sequence is TGTGCCATCAGGGACAGAGGGGAGACCCAGTACTTC. Its translation is CAIRDRGETQYF. The V call is TRBV10-3, the J call TRBJ2-5, with a tentative D call TRBD1 (6 bases). The CDR3 contains 12 residues. Trimming removed 6 bases at V and 5 bases at J, with 10 bases between. Germline CDR1 and CDR2: ENHRY and SYGVKD.